This is a list of T cell receptor beta chains from one sample in a study of blood T cell repertoires in COVID-19. Clones were read by immunoSEQ multiplex PCR, and TCRdb kept only the in-frame ones, dropping some. The sample shows more than 110,000 clones, almost 80% of them seen only once. Sequenced sample: PBMCs or T cells enriched from blood (not recorded which). These receptors originate from a woman aged 45-65 years who had recovered from COVID-19. Each CDR3 is given with its conserved first and last residue. Each record gives: CDR3 protein, clone size, V gene, J gene. Expanded clones are given a class, and other clones once, few, many or no size at all.

CDR3aa: CASSELAGGGGAQYF; abundance: .; v_gene: TRBV6-4; j_gene: TRBJ2-3
CDR3aa: CASSYGSRAGELFF; abundance: once; v_gene: TRBV6-5; j_gene: TRBJ2-2
CDR3aa: CASSPRGSSYNSPLHF; abundance: .; v_gene: TRBV13; j_gene: TRBJ1-6
CDR3aa: CASTPDSRPVYGYTF; abundance: .; v_gene: TRBV2; j_gene: TRBJ1-2
CDR3aa: CASSFPGTSGSTDTQYF; abundance: .; v_gene: TRBV27; j_gene: TRBJ2-3
CDR3aa: CASRIQGNQPQHF; abundance: .; v_gene: TRBV2; j_gene: TRBJ1-5
CDR3aa: CASSFQGQGLGEQYF; abundance: once; v_gene: TRBV5-1; j_gene: TRBJ2-7
CDR3aa: CATSNHRDGSPLHF; abundance: .; v_gene: TRBV15; j_gene: TRBJ1-6
CDR3aa: CASSHPGDSGNTIYF; abundance: .; v_gene: TRBV4-1; j_gene: TRBJ1-3
CDR3aa: CASSLDLSGPYNEQFF; abundance: .; v_gene: TRBV7-3; j_gene: TRBJ2-1
CDR3aa: CAIAPGRSTDTQYF; abundance: once; v_gene: TRBV10-3; j_gene: TRBJ2-3
CDR3aa: CASSVGLDTNEQFF; abundance: .; v_gene: TRBV5-4; j_gene: TRBJ2-1
CDR3aa: CAWSGPGNTEAFF; abundance: .; v_gene: TRBV30; j_gene: TRBJ1-1
CDR3aa: CASSLGRRLMNTEAFF; abundance: .; v_gene: TRBV5-8; j_gene: TRBJ1-1
CDR3aa: CASSQSSTLNTEAFF; abundance: .; v_gene: TRBV3-1/TRBV3-2; j_gene: TRBJ1-1
CDR3aa: CASSWLSGPYEQYF; abundance: .; v_gene: TRBV28; j_gene: TRBJ2-7
CDR3aa: CASRVDRAGTEAFF; abundance: .; v_gene: TRBV2; j_gene: TRBJ1-1
CDR3aa: CSASRASGNSDTQYF; abundance: .; v_gene: TRBV20-1; j_gene: TRBJ2-3
CDR3aa: CASSLDAGGGLGGNTIYF; abundance: .; v_gene: TRBV5-1; j_gene: TRBJ1-3
CDR3aa: CASSTRDSIYNEQFF; abundance: .; v_gene: TRBV9; j_gene: TRBJ2-1
CDR3aa: CATSIGQGSPYEQYF; abundance: .; v_gene: TRBV15; j_gene: TRBJ2-7
CDR3aa: CAWGGLMKEQYF; abundance: .; v_gene: TRBV30; j_gene: TRBJ2-7
CDR3aa: CASSQDRANQPQHF; abundance: .; v_gene: TRBV3-1/TRBV3-2; j_gene: TRBJ1-5
CDR3aa: CASSPPGGYGYTF; abundance: .; v_gene: TRBV28; j_gene: TRBJ1-2
CDR3aa: CASSVEGRGSSEAFF; abundance: .; v_gene: TRBV9; j_gene: TRBJ1-1
CDR3aa: CASRETGTGVADTQYF; abundance: .; v_gene: TRBV2; j_gene: TRBJ2-3
CDR3aa: CASSHLRGPDYGYTF; abundance: .; v_gene: TRBV4-1; j_gene: TRBJ1-2
CDR3aa: CASSGRADQPQHF; abundance: .; v_gene: TRBV14; j_gene: TRBJ1-5
CDR3aa: CASSRQALDIQYF; abundance: .; v_gene: TRBV6-5; j_gene: TRBJ2-4